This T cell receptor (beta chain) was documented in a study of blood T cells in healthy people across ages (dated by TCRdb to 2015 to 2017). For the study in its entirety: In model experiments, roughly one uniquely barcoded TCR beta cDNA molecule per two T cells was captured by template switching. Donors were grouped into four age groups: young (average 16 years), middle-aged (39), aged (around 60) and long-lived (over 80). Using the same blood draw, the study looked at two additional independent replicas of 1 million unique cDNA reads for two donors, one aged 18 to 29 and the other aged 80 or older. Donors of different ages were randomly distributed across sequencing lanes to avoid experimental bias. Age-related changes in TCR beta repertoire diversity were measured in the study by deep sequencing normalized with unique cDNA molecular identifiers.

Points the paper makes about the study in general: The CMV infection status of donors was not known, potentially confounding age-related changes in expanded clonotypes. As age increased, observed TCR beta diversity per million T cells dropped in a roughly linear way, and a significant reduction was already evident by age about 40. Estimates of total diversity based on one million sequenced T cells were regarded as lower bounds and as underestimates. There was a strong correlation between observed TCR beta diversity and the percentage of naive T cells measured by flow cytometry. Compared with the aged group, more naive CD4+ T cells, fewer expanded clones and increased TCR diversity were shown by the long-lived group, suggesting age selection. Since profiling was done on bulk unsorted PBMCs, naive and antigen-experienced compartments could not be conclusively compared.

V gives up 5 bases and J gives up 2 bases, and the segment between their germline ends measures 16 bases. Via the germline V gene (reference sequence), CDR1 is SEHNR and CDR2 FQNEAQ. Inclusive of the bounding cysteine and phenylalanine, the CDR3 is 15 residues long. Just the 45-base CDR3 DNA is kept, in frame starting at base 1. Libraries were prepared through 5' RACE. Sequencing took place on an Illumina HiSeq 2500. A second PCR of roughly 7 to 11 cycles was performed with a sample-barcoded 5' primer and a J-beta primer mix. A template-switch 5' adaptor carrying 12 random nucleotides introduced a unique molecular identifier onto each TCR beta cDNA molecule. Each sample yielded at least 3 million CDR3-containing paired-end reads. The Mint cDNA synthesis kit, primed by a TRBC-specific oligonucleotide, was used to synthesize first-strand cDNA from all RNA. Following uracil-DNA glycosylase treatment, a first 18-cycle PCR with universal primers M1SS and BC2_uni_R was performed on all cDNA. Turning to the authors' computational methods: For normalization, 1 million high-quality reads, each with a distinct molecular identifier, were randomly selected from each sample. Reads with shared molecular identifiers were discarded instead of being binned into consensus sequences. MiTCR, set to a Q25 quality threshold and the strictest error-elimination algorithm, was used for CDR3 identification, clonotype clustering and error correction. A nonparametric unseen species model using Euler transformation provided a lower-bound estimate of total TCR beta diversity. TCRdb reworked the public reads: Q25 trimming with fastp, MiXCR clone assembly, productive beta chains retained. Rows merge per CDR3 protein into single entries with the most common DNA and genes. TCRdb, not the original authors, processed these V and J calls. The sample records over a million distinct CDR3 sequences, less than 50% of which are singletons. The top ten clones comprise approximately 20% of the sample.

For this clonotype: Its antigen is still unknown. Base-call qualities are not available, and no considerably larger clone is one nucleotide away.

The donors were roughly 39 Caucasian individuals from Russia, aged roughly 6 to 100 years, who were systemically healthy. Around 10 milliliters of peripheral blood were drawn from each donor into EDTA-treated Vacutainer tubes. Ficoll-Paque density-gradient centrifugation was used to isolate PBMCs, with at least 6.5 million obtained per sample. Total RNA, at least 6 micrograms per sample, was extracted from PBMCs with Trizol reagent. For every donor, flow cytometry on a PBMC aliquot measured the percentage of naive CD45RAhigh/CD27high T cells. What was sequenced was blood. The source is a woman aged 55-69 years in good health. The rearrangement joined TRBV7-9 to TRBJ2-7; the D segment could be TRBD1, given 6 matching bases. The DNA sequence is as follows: TGTGCCAGCAGCGCCCGGACAGCTGGTACCTACGAGCAGTACTTC. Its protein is CASSARTAGTYEQYF.